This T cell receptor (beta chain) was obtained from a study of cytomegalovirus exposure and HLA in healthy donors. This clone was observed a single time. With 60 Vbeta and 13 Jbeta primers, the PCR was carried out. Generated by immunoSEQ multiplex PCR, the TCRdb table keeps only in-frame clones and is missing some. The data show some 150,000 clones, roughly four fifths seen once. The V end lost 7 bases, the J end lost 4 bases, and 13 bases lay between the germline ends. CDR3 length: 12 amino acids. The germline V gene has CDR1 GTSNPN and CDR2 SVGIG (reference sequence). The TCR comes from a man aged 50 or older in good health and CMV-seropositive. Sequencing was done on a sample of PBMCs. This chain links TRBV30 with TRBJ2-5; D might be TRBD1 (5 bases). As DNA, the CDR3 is TGTGCCTCACAGGTCTTTCCAGAGACCCAGTACTTC. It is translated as CASQVFPETQYF.